This TCR beta chain stems from a study of cytomegalovirus exposure and HLA in healthy donors. Findings and caveats of the study: Most TCR beta V segments were productive about 90% or about 30% of the time in an earlier analysis. A list of roughly 180 TCR beta chains associated with cytomegalovirus was given. HLA-A and HLA-B allele assignments for most subjects were reportedly predicted accurately using TCR beta sequences.

Trimming removed 6 bases at V and 6 bases at J, with 15 bases between. CDR3 length: 13 residues. CDR1 SNHLY and CDR2 FYNNEI come from the germline V gene. This clone was picked up a small number of times. Its antigen is undetermined. Primers included in the PCR were 60 Vbeta and 13 Jbeta primers. Some clones are missing from TCRdb's copy, which holds only in-frame ones; the method was immunoSEQ multiplex PCR. The sample lists 150,000 to 200,000 clones, roughly 79% occurring once. Donors consisted of healthy bone marrow donors. The sample taken for sequencing was PBMCs. The V and J genes are TRBV2 and TRBJ2-7; maybe TRBD2 (6 bases). The origin of this receptor is a male donor in good health and CMV-seropositive. CDR3 sequence (DNA): TGTGCCAGCAGCCTCGACCTGGGGGGCGAGCAGTACTTC. Translated: CASSLDLGGEQYF.